This T cell receptor beta chain is from a study of blood T cell repertoires in COVID-19. About the research overall: Samples representing acute and convalescent COVID-19 were sourced from the United States, Italy and Spain. Nucleic acid was either cDNA or gDNA, and it came from T cells, B-cell-depleted T cells, or PBMCs.

The CDR3 runs to 13 residues. V was trimmed by 1 base and J by 1 base, leaving 5 bases between them. Germline assignment: CDR1 SGHRS and CDR2 YFSETQ. In regard to this clone: The same CDR3 also results from other DNA sequences found in this sample.

Patients in Seattle were enrolled during active infection, then followed longitudinally. In the original analysis: It was from reference gene primer amplification that nucleated cell counts were estimated. The data were produced by immunoSEQ multiplex PCR, yet TCRdb's version contains in-frame clones alone and is incomplete. V and J calls and clone size follow that table, whereas D and trimming were derived from the DNA. The sample holds some 330,000 clones, roughly 90% seen once. This sequence originates from a woman aged 25 to 39 with COVID-19, enrolled during active disease. The chain is built from TRBV5-1 and TRBJ1-1; D is uncertain. Input material: peripheral blood. The DNA of the CDR3 is TGCGCCAGCAGCTTGCAGGCGAACACTGAAGCTTTCTTT. Protein sequence: CASSLQANTEAFF. Complete variable domain (other parts from reference TRBV5-1 and TRBJ1-1): KAGVTQTPRYLIKTRGQQVTLSCSPISGHRSVSWYQQTPGQGLQFLFEYFSETQRNKGNFPGRFSGRQFSNSRSEMNVSTLELGDSALYLCASSLQANTEAFFGQGTRLTVV.